The clone carrying this T cell receptor beta chain was picked up many times. Its antigen remains unidentified. Researchers amplified the TCR beta CDR3 regions from RNA transcripts. TCR CDR3 regions were first amplified by RT-PCR with HTBI primers. TCRdb processed the multiplex PCR reads anew with MiXCR; each CDR3 protein has one entry. Among 600,000 to 650,000 distinct CDR3 sequences listed, roughly 16% were seen once. This record belongs to a study of T cells in Graves' hyperthyroidism and ophthalmopathy. Study background: The authors collected peripheral blood at initial diagnosis, before any treatment.

Study results and caveats: Before onset, ophthalmopathy was predicted by the model a median about 6.2 months earlier.

Germline assignment: CDR1 SNHLY and CDR2 FYNNEI. CDR3 size: 13 residues. The V gene lost 0 bases and the J gene lost 9 bases, with 11 bases spanning the gap. Sequenced material: blood. V and J are TRBV2 and TRBJ1-1; no definite D call. The TCR sequence derives from a woman aged 25 to 39 with Graves' hyperthyroidism. CDR3 DNA: TGTGCCAGCAGTGAAGCGGGTAGGCGGCAAGCTTTCTTT. This codes for CASSEAGRRQAFF.